These 9 T cell receptor beta chains were sequenced from one sample in a study of blood T cell repertoires in COVID-19. TCRdb's table, derived via immunoSEQ multiplex PCR, lists solely in-frame clones and lacks some. The sample has nearly 55,000 clones, approximately 86% seen once. Sequences were obtained from peripheral blood. These TCRs come from a man between 65 and 85 years old with active COVID-19.

The chain has TRBV7-2 and TRBJ2-5, with TRBD2 identical over 11 bases. This CDR3 spans 16 amino acids. V shed 4 bases and J 10 bases; nucleotides not matched to a gene: 14. From germline, CDR1 is SGHTA and CDR2 FQGNSA. The CDR3 bases are TGTGCCAGCAGCTCTCTAGCGGGGGGCCGGGACGGAAGCCAGTACTTC. It translates to CASSSLAGGRDGSQYF.

J is TRBJ2-6 and V is TRBV14, with D possibly being TRBD1 (5 bases). The CDR3 is 18 amino acids. Germline CDR1 and CDR2: SGHDN and FVKESK. Trimming pared 2 bases from V and 2 bases from J, leaving 16 bases between. CDR3 amino acids: CASSQWAGLGAGANVLTF. CDR3 bases: TGTGCCAGCAGCCAATGGGCAGGGTTAGGAGCTGGGGCCAACGTCCTGACTTTC.

This clone was seen once. J is TRBJ1-5 and V is TRBV24-1; D gene uncertain. Germline V gives CDR1 KGHDR, CDR2 SFDVKD. CDR3 size: 15 residues. Deletions cut 5 bases from V and 11 bases from J, with 21 bases between. The CDR3 nucleotides read TGTGCCACCAGTGCCGGCCCGGAACCGCGAGGAGCCCAGCATTTT. As protein: CATSAGPEPRGAQHF.

The chain has TRBV11-2 and TRBJ2-7; D is unresolved. This CDR3 is 13 amino acids long. Germline V gene data show CDR1 as SGHAT and CDR2 as FQNNGV. Trimming removed 1 base at V and 6 bases at J, with 10 bases between. CDR3 amino acids: CASSLATTLEQYF. CDR3 in DNA: TGTGCCAGCAGCTTAGCCACGACTCTCGAGCAGTACTTC.

The chain combines TRBV5-1 with TRBJ1-1; TRBD1 matches at 7 bases. This CDR3 has 14 amino acids. V shed 2 bases, J shed 5 bases, and the junction held 6 bases outside the gene matches. Germline V gene data show CDR1 as SGHRS and CDR2 as YFSETQ. For the CDR3, the DNA is TGCGCCAGCAGCTTTAACGAGGGGGCGACTGAAGCTTTCTTT. Translated: CASSFNEGATEAFF. Full variable domain (outside the CDR3, taken from reference TRBV5-1 and TRBJ1-1): KAGVTQTPRYLIKTRGQQVTLSCSPISGHRSVSWYQQTPGQGLQFLFEYFSETQRNKGNFPGRFSGRQFSNSRSEMNVSTLELGDSALYLCASSFNEGATEAFFGQGTRLTVV.

The chain is built from TRBV4-3 and TRBJ2-7, with 9 bases fitting TRBD1. CDR3 length equals 15 residues. V lost 3 bases to trimming and J lost 4 bases; unmatched junction nucleotides: 7. Per the germline V gene, CDR1 is LGHNA and CDR2 is YSLEER. CDR3 residues: CASSQPTGGGYEQYF. The CDR3 nucleotides are TGCGCCAGCAGCCAGCCGACAGGGGGAGGGTACGAGCAGTACTTC.

The chain links TRBV5-6 to TRBJ1-4; D gene uncertain. The CDR3 covers 14 residues. Germline CDR1 SGHDT, CDR2 YYEEEE. Trimming took off 0 bases at V and 7 bases at J, with 10 bases between the two ends. This chain's CDR3 is CASSLGTVSEKLFF. The DNA for the CDR3 is TGTGCCAGCAGCTTGGGCACAGTGAGTGAAAAACTGTTTTTT.

The J gene is TRBJ1-3, the V gene TRBV27, with a weak D call TRBD1 (5 bases). Germline V lookup: CDR1 MNHEY, CDR2 SMNVEV (reference sequence). Trimming shortened V by 3 bases and J by 4 bases, and 10 bases separated the two germline ends. The CDR3 is 14 amino acids. CDR3: CASSFGGTGNTIYF. In DNA, the CDR3 is TGTGCCAGCAGTTTCGGGGGGACGGGAAACACCATATATTTT.

This clone was found once. The chain links TRBV12-3 or TRBV12-4 to TRBJ1-5, with D unclear. The V end was cut by 8 bases, the J end by 2 bases, with 10 bases between. The CDR3 loop spans 13 amino acids. In DNA, the CDR3 is TGTGCCAGCCGGAGTTACGGCAATCAGCCCCAGCATTTT. Protein: CASRSYGNQPQHF.